This T cell receptor beta chain was observed in a study of blood T cell repertoires in COVID-19. The CDR3 contains 13 residues. Germline values: CDR1 KGHSH, CDR2 LQKENI. The V gene end was trimmed by 6 bases and the J gene end by 3 bases; junction bases not matched to a gene: 5. Authors' data handling: Nucleated cell number was recorded as an estimate derived from reference gene primer amplification. Generated by immunoSEQ multiplex PCR, the TCRdb table keeps only in-frame clones and is missing some. That table furnishes V, J and clone size, whereas the DNA furnished D and trimming. In the table there are roughly 80,000 clones, more than 65% of which are singletons.

The specimen sequenced was peripheral blood. The chain links TRBV18 to TRBJ2-7, with 7 bases aligning to TRBD2. This receptor was obtained from a man older than 75 with acute or convalescent COVID-19. The CDR3 region is CASSPGGGYEQYF. The CDR3 DNA reads as TGTGCCAGCTCCCCTGGGGGGGGCTACGAGCAGTACTTC. Using reference TRBV18 and TRBJ2-7 for the parts outside the CDR3, the full variable domain is NAGVMQNPRHLVRRRGQEARLRCSPMKGHSHVYWYRQLPEEGLKFMVYLQKENIIDESGMPKERFSAEFPKEGPSILRIQQVVRGDSAAYFCASSPGGGYEQYFGPGTRLTVT.